This T cell receptor (beta chain) was sequenced during a study of T cells of healthy individuals. This clonotype was seen many times. TCRdb reanalysed the 5' RACE reads using MiXCR and keeps one entry per CDR3 protein. The profile covers approximately 50,000 distinct CDR3 sequences, with roughly 14% appearing a single time and approximately 16% taken by the ten largest. The sequence was obtained from a human donor in good health.

CDR3 sequence: CSATTGDPDTQYF. The CDR3 nucleotides read TGCAGCGCCACGACAGGGGATCCAGATACGCAGTATTTT. V usage is TRBV29-1 and J usage is TRBJ2-3; TRBD1 agrees at 8 bases. This CDR3 comprises 13 residues. Germline V gene data show CDR1 as SQVTM and CDR2 as ANQGSEA. V gave up 7 bases and J gave up 4 bases; unmatched junction bases: 7.